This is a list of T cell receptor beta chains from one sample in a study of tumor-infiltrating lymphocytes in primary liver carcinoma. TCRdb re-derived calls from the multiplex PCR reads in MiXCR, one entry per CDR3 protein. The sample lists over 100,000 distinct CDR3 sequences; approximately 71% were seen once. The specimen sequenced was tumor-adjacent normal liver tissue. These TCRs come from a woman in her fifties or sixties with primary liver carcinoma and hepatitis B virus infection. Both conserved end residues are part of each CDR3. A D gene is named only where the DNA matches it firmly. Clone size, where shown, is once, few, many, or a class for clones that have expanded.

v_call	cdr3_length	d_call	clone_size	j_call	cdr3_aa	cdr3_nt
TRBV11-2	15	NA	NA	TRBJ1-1	CASSLARLPNTESFF	TGTGCAAGCAGCTTAGCTCGCCTACCGAACACTGAATCTTTCTTT
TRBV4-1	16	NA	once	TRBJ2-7	CASSQGPEWGTYGQYF	TGCGCCAGCAGCCAAGGTCCGGAGTGGGGGACCTACGGGCAGTACTTC
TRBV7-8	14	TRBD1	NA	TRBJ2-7	CAGSLDTGVSEQYF	TGTGCCGGCAGCTTAGATACAGGGGTTAGCGAGCAGTACTTC
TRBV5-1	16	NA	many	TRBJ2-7	CASSLKFQRVTYEQYF	TGCGCCAGCAGCTTGAAGTTTCAGCGGGTAACCTACGAGCAGTACTTC
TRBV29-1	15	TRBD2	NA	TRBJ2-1	CSVGDVAGGPAEKFF	TGCAGCGTTGGGGATGTAGCGGGTGGGCCAGCTGAGAAGTTCTTC
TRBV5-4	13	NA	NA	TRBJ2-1	CASSLVGKDGKFF	TGTGCCAGCAGCTTGGTTGGGAAGGACGGAAAGTTCTTC
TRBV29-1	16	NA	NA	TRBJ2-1	CGVHPLSDDARNEQFF	TGCGGCGTTCACCCTCTATCGGATGATGCGAGGAATGAGCAGTTCTTC
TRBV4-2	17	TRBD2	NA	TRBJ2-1	CASSQELVGLVYNEQFF	TGTGCCAGCAGCCAAGAACTGGTGGGACTAGTCTACAATGAGCAGTTCTTC
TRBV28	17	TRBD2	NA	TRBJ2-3	CASRGPGTSRMAYTQYF	TGTGCCAGCAGAGGACCCGGGACTAGCAGGATGGCATATACGCAGTATTTT
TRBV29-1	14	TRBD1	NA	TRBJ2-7	CSVDSTGSPYDQYF	TGCAGCGTTGACTCGACAGGGAGTCCCTACGATCAGTACTTC
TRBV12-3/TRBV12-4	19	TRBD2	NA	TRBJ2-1	CASSAGPAGVGPRLNDQLF	TGTGCCAGCAGTGCGGGACCAGCGGGAGTTGGTCCCCGTCTCAATGATCAGCTCTTC
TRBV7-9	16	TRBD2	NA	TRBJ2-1	CASCLGLADVCNEQFF	TGTGCCAGCTGCTTGGGACTAGCGGATGTCTGCAATGAGCAGTTCTTC
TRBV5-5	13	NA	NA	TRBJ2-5	CATSLTYQETQYF	TGTGCCACCAGCTTGACCTACCAAGAGACCCAGTACTTC
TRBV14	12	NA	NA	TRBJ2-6	CASSQDRNLLSF	TGTGCCAGCAGCCAAGATCGGAACCTCCTGAGTTTC
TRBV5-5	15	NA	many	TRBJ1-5	CASSFGSAGNQPQHF	TGTGCCAGCAGCTTTGGGTCGGCGGGAAATCAGCCCCAGCATTTT
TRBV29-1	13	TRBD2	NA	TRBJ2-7	CSVVTSFTYEQYF	TGCAGCGTAGTGACTAGCTTCACATACGAGCAGTACTTC
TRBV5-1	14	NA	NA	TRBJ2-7	CASSLESGRYEQYF	TGTGCCAGCAGCTTGGAATCGGGTCGTTACGAGCAGTACTTC
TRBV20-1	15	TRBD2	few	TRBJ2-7	CSARSSSGSPNEQYF	TGCAGTGCTAGAAGCTCTAGCGGGAGTCCCAATGAGCAGTACTTC
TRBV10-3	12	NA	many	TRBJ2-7	CAISEGRYEQYF	TGTGCCATCAGCGAGGGCCGCTACGAGCAGTACTTC
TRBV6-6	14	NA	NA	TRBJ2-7	CTSSYSEGVGEQYF	TGTACCAGCAGTTACTCGGAGGGAGTTGGCGAGCAGTACTTC
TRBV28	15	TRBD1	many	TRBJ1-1	CASSPLDREDTEAFF	TGTGCCAGCAGTCCCCTCGACAGGGAGGACACTGAAGCTTTCTTT
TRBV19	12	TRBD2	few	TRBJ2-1	CASSGTSREQFF	TGTGCCAGTAGCGGGACTAGCCGTGAGCAGTTCTTC
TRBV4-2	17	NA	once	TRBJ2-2	CASSQGDNRVDTGELFF	TGTGCCAGCAGCCAAGGAGATAACAGGGTTGACACCGGGGAGCTGTTTTTT
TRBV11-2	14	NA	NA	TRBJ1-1	CAISRGGLSTEAFF	TGTGCCATCAGCCGGGGGGGGTTGAGCACTGAAGCTTTCTTT
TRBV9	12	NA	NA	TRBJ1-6	CASSVDNSSLHF	TGTGCCAGCAGCGTAGACAATTCATCCCTCCACTTT
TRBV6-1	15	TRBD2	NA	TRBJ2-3	CAGSTEIAGGGTQYF	TGTGCCGGCAGTACTGAAATTGCGGGAGGGGGTACGCAGTATTTT
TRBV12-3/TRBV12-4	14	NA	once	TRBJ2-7	CASRTQVEGYEQYF	TGTGCCAGCAGGACACAGGTGGAGGGATACGAGCAGTACTTC
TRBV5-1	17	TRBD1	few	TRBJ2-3	CASSLRGTGGYTDTQYF	TGCGCCAGCAGCTTGAGAGGGACAGGGGGCTACACAGATACGCAGTATTTT
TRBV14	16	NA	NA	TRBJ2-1	CASSQDGRMYYNEQVF	TGTGCCAGCAGCCAAGACGGGCGGATGTACTACAATGAGCAGGTCTTC
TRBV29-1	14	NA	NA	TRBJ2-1	CSVEPGAGRNEQSF	TGCAGCGTTGAACCAGGGGCCGGGAGGAACGAGCAGTCCTTC
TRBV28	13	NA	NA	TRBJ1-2	CADSLIGVYGYTF	TGTGCCGACAGCCTAATCGGCGTCTATGGCTACACCTTC
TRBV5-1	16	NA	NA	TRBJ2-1	CASSLLGGNSYNEQFF	TGCGCCAGCAGCTTGCTAGGCGGGAACTCCTACAATGAGCAGTTCTTC
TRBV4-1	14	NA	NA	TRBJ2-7	CTSSLQTSSYEQYF	TGCACCAGCAGCCTCCAGACTAGCTCCTACGAGCAGTACTTC